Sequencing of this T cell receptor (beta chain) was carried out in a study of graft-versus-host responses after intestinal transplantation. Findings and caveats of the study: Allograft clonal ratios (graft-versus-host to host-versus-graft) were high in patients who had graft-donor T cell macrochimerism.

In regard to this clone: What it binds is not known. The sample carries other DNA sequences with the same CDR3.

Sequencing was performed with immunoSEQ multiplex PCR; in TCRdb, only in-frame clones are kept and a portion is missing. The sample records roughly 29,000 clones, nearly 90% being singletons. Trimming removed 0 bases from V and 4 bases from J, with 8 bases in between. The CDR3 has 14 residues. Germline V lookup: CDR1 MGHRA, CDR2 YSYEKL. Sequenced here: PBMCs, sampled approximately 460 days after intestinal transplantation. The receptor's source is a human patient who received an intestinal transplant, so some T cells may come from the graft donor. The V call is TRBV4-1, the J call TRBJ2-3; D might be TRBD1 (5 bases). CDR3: CASSQDFRADTQYF. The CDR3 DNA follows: TGCGCCAGCAGCCAAGATTTCAGGGCAGATACGCAGTATTTT.